This T cell receptor (beta chain) was sequenced during a study of shared clonotypes between healthy human individuals. Study-level findings and limits: Tissues were not sampled, only blood, and their repertoires likely differ. Sequencing of the sorted subsets was shown by rarefaction to be incomplete despite large depth. Few donors restricted represented genetic and exposure-history diversity.

An even split of each subset's genomic DNA across several immunoSEQ plates was performed. The method was immunoSEQ multiplex PCR; TCRdb's version includes in-frame clones alone and lacks a portion of them. The sample carries a few hundred thousand clones, 97% recorded once. Concerning this clone itself: What it binds is unknown.

Germline-derived CDR1 and CDR2 are SGHTA and FQGNSA. CDR3 length: 15 residues. V was trimmed by 1 base and J by 4 bases, leaving 10 bases between them. The receptor's source is a woman aged 25 to 39 in good health. The sequenced sample consisted of naive CD4+ T cells sorted from blood. Noted subset: CD45RA+ positively selected. The chain has TRBV7-2 and TRBJ2-2; D gene ambiguous. The CDR3 DNA reads as TGTGCCAGCAGCTTAGAGGCGGTTTTCACCGGGGAGCTGTTTTTT. Translation gives CASSLEAVFTGELFF.